This T cell receptor (beta chain) appears in the sequencing data of a study of blood T cell repertoires in COVID-19. Study background: Samples of COVID-19 (acute and convalescent) were obtained from the United States, Italy and Spain. Sources were T cells, B-cell-depleted T cells, or PBMCs; the material itself was cDNA or gDNA.

Study processing details: Reference gene primer amplification yielded estimated nucleated cell counts. Generated by immunoSEQ multiplex PCR, the TCRdb table keeps only in-frame clones and is missing some. V and J calls plus clone size are reproduced from that table; the DNA served to infer D and trimming. The table lists 64,000 or so clones, roughly four fifths of them singletons, with roughly an eighth in the top ten. V lost 4 bases to trimming and J lost 3 bases; unmatched junction nucleotides: 3. The CDR3 extends over 15 amino acids. Germline-derived CDR1 and CDR2 are LGHDT and YNNKEL (reference sequence).

The clonotype originates from a human donor in a cohort sampled during active COVID-19. The V and J genes are TRBV3-1 (or the pseudogene TRBV3-2) and TRBJ1-5; 10 positions match TRBD1. The sample comprised peripheral blood. CDR3 in DNA: TGTGCCAGCAGCCGGGACAGGGGTTACAATCAGCCCCAGCATTTT. Its protein is CASSRDRGYNQPQHF.